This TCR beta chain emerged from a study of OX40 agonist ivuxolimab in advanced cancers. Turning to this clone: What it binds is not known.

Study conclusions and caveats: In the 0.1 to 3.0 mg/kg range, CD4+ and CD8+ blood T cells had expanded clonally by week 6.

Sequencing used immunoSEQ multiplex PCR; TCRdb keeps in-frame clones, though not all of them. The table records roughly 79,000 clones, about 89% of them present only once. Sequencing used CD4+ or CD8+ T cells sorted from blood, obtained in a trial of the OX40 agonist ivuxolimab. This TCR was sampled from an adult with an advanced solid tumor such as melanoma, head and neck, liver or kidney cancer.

CDR3 nucleotides: TGTGCCAGCAGTCTAGCGGGAAACGAGCAGTACTTC. The encoded protein is CASSLAGNEQYF. The chain carries TRBV6-1 and TRBJ2-7; 9 bases are shared with TRBD2. The CDR3 extends over 12 amino acids. Unmatched junction bases numbered 1, after V lost 5 bases and J lost 5 bases. Germline values: CDR1 MNHNS, CDR2 SASEGT.